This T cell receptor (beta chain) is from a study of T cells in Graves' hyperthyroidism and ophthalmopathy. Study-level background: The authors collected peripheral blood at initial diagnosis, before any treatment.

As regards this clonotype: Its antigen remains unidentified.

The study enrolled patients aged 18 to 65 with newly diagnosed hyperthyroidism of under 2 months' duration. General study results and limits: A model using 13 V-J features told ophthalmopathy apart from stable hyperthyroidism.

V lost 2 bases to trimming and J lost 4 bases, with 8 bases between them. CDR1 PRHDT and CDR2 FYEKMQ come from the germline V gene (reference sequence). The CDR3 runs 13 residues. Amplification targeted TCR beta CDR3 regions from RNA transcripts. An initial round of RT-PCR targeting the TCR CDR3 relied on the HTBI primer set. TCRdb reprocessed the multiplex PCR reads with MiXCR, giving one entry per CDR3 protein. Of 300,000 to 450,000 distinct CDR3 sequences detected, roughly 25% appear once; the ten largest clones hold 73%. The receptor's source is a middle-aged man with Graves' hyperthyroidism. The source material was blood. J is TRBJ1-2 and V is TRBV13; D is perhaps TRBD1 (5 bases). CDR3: CASSLSGTYGYTF. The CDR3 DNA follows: TGTGCCAGCAGCTTATCAGGGACCTATGGCTACACCTTC.